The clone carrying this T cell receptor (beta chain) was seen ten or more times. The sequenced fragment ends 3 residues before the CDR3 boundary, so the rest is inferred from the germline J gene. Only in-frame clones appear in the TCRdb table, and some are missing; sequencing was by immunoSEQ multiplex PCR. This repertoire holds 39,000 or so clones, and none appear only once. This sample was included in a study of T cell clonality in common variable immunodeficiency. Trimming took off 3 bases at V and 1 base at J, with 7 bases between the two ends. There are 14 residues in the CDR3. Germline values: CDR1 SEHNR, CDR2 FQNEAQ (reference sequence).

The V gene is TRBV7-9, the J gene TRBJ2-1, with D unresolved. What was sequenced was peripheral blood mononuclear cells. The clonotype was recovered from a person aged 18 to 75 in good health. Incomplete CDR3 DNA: TGTGCCAGCAGCTTCCGCGGTTCCTACAATGAG. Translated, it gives CASSFRGSYNE. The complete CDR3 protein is CASSFRGSYNEQFF.